This passage covers 17 T cell receptor beta chains from one sample sequenced in a study of response to subunit inactivated influenza vaccine. MiXCR, run by TCRdb on the RT-PCR reads, gives a single entry per CDR3 protein. The top ten clones hold less than 8.5% of a sample with roughly 650,000 distinct CDR3 sequences, 11% to 15% of them seen once. Sequencing used PBMCs from blood, obtained 14 to 15 days before vaccination. All receptors come from a man over 45 who received an inactivated influenza vaccine.

There are a few counts of this clonotype. The chain employs TRBV7-8 and TRBJ1-1; TRBD1 aligns across 7 bases. In germline, CDR1 is SGHVS, CDR2 FQNEAQ. The CDR3 is 15 residues long. V lost 1 base and J lost 1; bases outside the gene matches: 3. CDR3 in DNA: TGTGCCAGCAGCTTAGTCCCAGGGGGGAACACTGAAGCTTTCTTT. Translating gives CASSLVPGGNTEAFF.

The rearrangement links TRBV6-2 or TRBV6-3 to TRBJ2-4; D remains unclear. The germline V gene encodes CDR1 MNHEY and CDR2 SVGEGT. CDR3 length: 13 residues. Trimming pared 4 bases from V and 0 bases from J, leaving 4 bases between. This chain's CDR3 is CASSSPAKNIQYF. The CDR3 DNA reads TGTGCCAGCAGTTCACCAGCCAAAAACATTCAGTACTTC.

The chain has TRBV6-1 and TRBJ2-1; tentatively, D is TRBD2 (6 bases). The germline gives CDR1 MNHNS, CDR2 SASEGT. The CDR3 extends over 16 amino acids. V dropped 7 bases and J dropped 1 base, with 17 bases sitting between them. This CDR3 reads CASIPVGGRSYNEQFF. The DNA for the CDR3 is TGTGCCAGCATCCCGGTGGGGGGACGATCCTACAATGAGCAGTTCTTC.

This chain uses TRBV6-1 with TRBJ2-7; maybe TRBD2 (6 bases). CDR3 length equals 14 residues. V was cut by 3 bases and J by 1 base, with 10 bases left in between. From germline, CDR1 is MNHNS and CDR2 SASEGT. The CDR3 here is CASSETSLSYEQYF. The CDR3 coding sequence is TGTGCCAGCAGTGAGACTAGTCTATCCTACGAGCAGTACTTC.

This clonotype was recorded at least ten times. The V gene is TRBV7-2, the J gene TRBJ2-1; possible D gene TRBD2, 6 bases. Trimming took off 5 bases at V and 9 bases at J, with 14 bases between the two ends. The CDR3 runs to 13 residues. Germline V gene lookup returns CDR1 SGHTA and CDR2 FQGNSA. The DNA for the CDR3 is TGTGCCAGCAGCCCCCGACTAGAAGGTGAGCAGTTCTTC. Encoded protein: CASSPRLEGEQFF.

This clonotype was observed a handful of times. The chain couples TRBV7-3 to TRBJ2-1; D possibly matches TRBD1 or TRBD2 (5 bases each). In germline, CDR1 is SGHTA, CDR2 FQGTGA. The CDR3 sequence is 13 residues long. Trimming left V 2 bases short and J 8 bases short, with 10 bases between. The CDR3 region has the DNA TGTGCCAGCAGCTTAGCCAGGGACGATGAGCAGTTCTTC. It specifies CASSLARDDEQFF.

The chain is built from TRBV7-9 and TRBJ2-2, with D possibly being TRBD2 (6 bases). Germline CDR1 reads SEHNR; CDR2 reads FQNEAQ (reference sequence). V dropped 5 bases and J dropped 2 bases, with 18 bases sitting between them. The CDR3 has 17 amino acids. The CDR3 nucleotides are TGTGCCAGCAGCCCACGGCCTGGCGGGAAAAACACCGGGGAGCTGTTTTTT. Translated: CASSPRPGGKNTGELFF.

The chain joins TRBV3-1 to TRBJ2-7; 11 nucleotides agree with TRBD1. CDR3 length: 15 amino acids. Germline V gene data show CDR1 as LGHDT and CDR2 as YNNKEL (reference sequence). V gave up 2 bases and J gave up 2 bases; unmatched junction bases: 2. The CDR3 DNA sequence: TGTGCCAGCAGCCAATGGGGACAGGGGGCCTACGAGCAGTACTTC. It codes for CASSQWGQGAYEQYF.

This clonotype was recorded many times. CDR3 protein: CSARRASQNNEQFF. CDR3 DNA sequence: TGCAGTGCTAGAAGGGCTAGCCAGAACAATGAGCAGTTCTTC. The J gene is TRBJ2-1, the V gene TRBV20-1; weak D call: TRBD2 (5 bases). CDR1 and CDR2 (germline): DFQATT, SNEGSKA (reference sequence). This CDR3 comprises 14 residues. Trimming left V 2 bases short and J 5 bases short, with 13 bases between.

This clonotype was seen a handful of times. J is TRBJ2-3 and V is TRBV27; 13 nucleotides align to TRBD2. Germline V lookup: CDR1 MNHEY, CDR2 SMNVEV (reference sequence). This CDR3 is built from 16 residues. The V segment lost 6 bases and the J segment 2 bases; nucleotides outside the gene matches: 5. CDR3: CASRRGLAGATDTQYF. The DNA of the CDR3 is TGTGCCAGCAGGAGAGGACTAGCGGGGGCCACAGATACGCAGTATTTT.

This clonotype has only a few counts. The chain is built from TRBV27 and TRBJ2-1; the match to TRBD2 covers 11 bases. The CDR3 totals 12 residues. The V and J ends lost 3 bases and 15 bases, in that order; junction bases with no gene match: 4. CDR1 MNHEY and CDR2 SMNVEV come from the germline V gene (reference sequence). In DNA form, the CDR3 reads TGTGCCAGCAGTTTCCCTAGCGGGAGGATGTTCTTC. Residues: CASSFPSGRMFF.

This chain joins TRBV10-3 and TRBJ2-7, with 7 bases fitting TRBD2. CDR1 and CDR2 (germline): ENHRY, SYGVKD. The CDR3 loop spans 14 amino acids. CDR3: CATAGGRASYEQYF. CDR3 nucleotides: TGTGCTACGGCGGGCGGGAGAGCCTCCTACGAGCAGTACTTC.

V and J are TRBV29-1 and TRBJ2-2; D unclear. V was clipped by 4 bases and J by 7 bases, with 10 bases between them. CDR1 is SQVTM, CDR2 ANQGSEA, per germline. The CDR3 loop spans 12 amino acids. The CDR3 coding sequence is TGCAGCGTTGCGAAGGAGATCGGGGAGCTGTTTTTT. Translation: CSVAKEIGELFF.

This clonotype came up many times. The chain links TRBV12-3 or TRBV12-4 to TRBJ2-5, with D perhaps matching TRBD1 (6 bases). With 5 bases removed from V and 5 bases from J, the gap between germline ends came to 12 bases. The CDR3 sequence is 13 residues long. In DNA form, the CDR3 reads TGTGCCAGCAGTACAGGGAGAGGGGAGACCCAGTACTTC. This translates into CASSTGRGETQYF.

This chain joins TRBV14 and TRBJ2-1; D uncertain. There are 13 residues in the CDR3. Between the trimmed V and J ends, which lost 0 bases and 7 bases, there was a span of 7 bases. Germline values: CDR1 SGHDN, CDR2 FVKESK. CDR3 sequence: CASSQDRRNEQFF. The CDR3 DNA sequence: TGTGCCAGCAGCCAAGACCGGCGGAATGAGCAGTTCTTC.

This chain uses TRBV10-3 with TRBJ2-1, with D perhaps TRBD2 (6 bases). Per germline, CDR1 ENHRY and CDR2 SYGVKD. The CDR3 length is 15 residues. V was shortened by 3 bases and J by 8 bases, with 17 bases between the two germline ends. CDR3 in amino acids: CAISDGGRLRHEQFF. Here the CDR3 DNA reads TGTGCCATCAGTGACGGGGGACGATTACGTCATGAGCAGTTCTTC.

This clonotype has only a few counts. The J gene is TRBJ1-1, the V gene TRBV5-1, with TRBD1 as a possible D gene (6 bases). This CDR3 is built from 13 residues. Germline CDR1 SGHRS, CDR2 YFSETQ. Between the trimmed V and J ends, which lost 4 bases and 4 bases, there was a span of 11 bases. The CDR3 loop is CASSVHRVTEAFF. CDR3 bases: TGCGCCAGCAGCGTCCACAGGGTCACTGAAGCTTTCTTT.